A selection of T cell receptor beta chains follows, all from one sample in a study of blood T cell repertoires in COVID-19. Clones were read by immunoSEQ multiplex PCR, and TCRdb kept only the in-frame ones, dropping some. The sample shows about 75,000 clones, around 79% of them seen only once. The sample comprised peripheral blood. Receptors were obtained from an elderly woman with active or convalescent COVID-19. The CDR3 runs from the conserved cysteine through the conserved F or W. The D gene is left open where the match is weak. Rows may omit the clone size; those that give it use once, few, many or a size class.

TRBJ2-1 | NA | TRBD1 | TRBV13 | CASSLRLYRGLGAYNEQFF | TGTGCCAGCAGCTTACGACTTTACAGGGGCCTCGGCGCCTACAATGAGCAGTTCTTC
TRBJ2-7 | once | TRBD2 | TRBV18 | CASSPGLDSYEQYF | TGTGCCAGCTCACCGGGACTAGATTCCTACGAGCAGTACTTC
TRBJ2-1 | NA | TRBD2 | TRBV11-2 | CASSPRLAGEPGYNEQFF | TGTGCCAGCAGCCCTCGACTAGCGGGAGAGCCAGGGTACAATGAGCAGTTCTTC
TRBJ1-1 | few | NA | TRBV19 | CASSRTENTEAFF | TGTGCCAGTAGTAGGACAGAGAACACTGAAGCTTTCTTT
TRBJ2-3 | NA | TRBD2 | TRBV27 | CASSLLGAGGRDTQYF | TGTGCCAGCAGTTTACTGGGGGCGGGGGGGCGAGATACGCAGTATTTT
TRBJ1-1 | few | NA | TRBV14 | CASSQELVHTEAFF | TGTGCCAGCAGCCAAGAACTAGTCCACACTGAAGCTTTCTTT
TRBJ1-4 | few | NA | TRBV5-6 | CASSLVRSEKLFF | TGTGCCAGCAGCTTGGTTCGGAGTGAAAAACTGTTTTTT
TRBJ2-2 | NA | NA | TRBV20-1 | CSASNSIRTGELFF | TGCAGTGCTAGTAATTCTATCCGCACCGGGGAGCTGTTTTTT
TRBJ1-4 | NA | NA | TRBV28 | CASSLGPGENEKLFF | TGTGCCAGCAGTTTGGGGCCAGGGGAAAATGAAAAACTGTTTTTT
TRBJ2-7 | NA | TRBD2 | TRBV10-3 | CAITSGTSDPYF | TGTGCCATTACCTCCGGGACTAGCGATCCGTACTTC
TRBJ2-2 | few | NA | TRBV25-1 | CASGGGTLFSSTGELFF | TGTGCCAGCGGAGGCGGCACTCTCTTTTCTTCCACCGGGGAGCTGTTTTTT
TRBJ2-5 | NA | NA | TRBV19 | CASSTDPVETQYF | TGTGCCAGTAGTACAGACCCTGTGGAGACCCAGTACTTC
TRBJ2-3 | NA | NA | TRBV6-5 | CASSQSWYGTDTQYF | TGTGCCAGCAGCCAGAGCTGGTACGGGACAGATACGCAGTATTTT
TRBJ2-7 | once | NA | TRBV6-2/TRBV6-3 | CASSYGGNYYEQYF | TGTGCCAGCAGTTATGGGGGGAACTACTACGAGCAGTACTTC
TRBJ2-3 | NA | TRBD2 | TRBV2 | CARSKASGGTNTDTQYF | TGTGCCAGATCCAAGGCTAGCGGGGGAACTAACACAGATACGCAGTATTTT